The rows below give T cell receptor beta chains drawn from one sample of a study of T-cell reconstitution after alpha-beta-depleted transplantation in children. TCRdb itself ran the PCR reads through MiXCR, one entry per CDR3 protein. Seen here are 450,000 to 550,000 distinct CDR3 sequences, approximately 10% observed once, and the top ten hold 12% to 15%. The input for sequencing was PBMCs, mostly from graft donor cells, taken 180 days after TCRalphabeta/CD19-depleted stem cell transplant. The source is a female patient aged 2-9 years who had a stem cell transplant for aplastic anemia, so the T cells may come from the graft donor. Each CDR3 is given with its conserved first and last residue. The D gene is left open where the match is weak. For some rows the clone size is stated as once, few or many, or as a class when expanded; others skip it.

j_gene,d_gene,v_gene,abundance,CDR3aa,CDR3nt
TRBJ2-1,TRBD2,TRBV6-2/TRBV6-3,-,CASSYVFGLAGGNNEQFF,TGTGCCAGCAGTTACGTATTCGGACTAGCGGGGGGAAACAATGAGCAGTTCTTC
TRBJ2-1,TRBD2,TRBV25-1,few,CASAGGRGPIYNEQFF,TGTGCCAGCGCTGGCGGGAGGGGGCCGATATACAATGAGCAGTTCTTC
TRBJ2-7,TRBD2,TRBV10-3,-,CAISDLREDSYEQYF,TGTGCCATCAGTGACTTGCGGGAGGACTCCTACGAGCAGTACTTC
TRBJ1-4,-,TRBV19,once,CASTTDSTNEKLFF,TGTGCCAGTACTACAGACTCAACTAATGAAAAACTGTTTTTT
TRBJ2-7,-,TRBV12-3/TRBV12-4,few,CASSASGTGGYEQYF,TGTGCCAGCAGTGCCAGCGGGACAGGAGGTTACGAGCAGTACTTC
TRBJ2-5,-,TRBV9,many,CASSVAGARRETQYF,TGTGCCAGCAGCGTAGCCGGAGCGAGAAGGGAGACCCAGTACTTC
TRBJ1-2,-,TRBV7-2,few,CASSLRTENYGYTF,TGTGCCAGCAGCTTAAGGACCGAAAACTATGGCTACACCTTC
TRBJ2-5,TRBD2,TRBV28,few,CASTTSGRGGETQYF,TGTGCCAGCACGACTAGCGGGAGAGGTGGGGAGACCCAGTACTTC
TRBJ2-1,-,TRBV14,-,CASSQEGQERNEQFF,TGTGCCAGCAGCCAAGAGGGCCAAGAGAGGAATGAGCAGTTCTTC
TRBJ2-1,TRBD1,TRBV24-1,many,CATSDLGQGESYNEQFF,TGTGCCACCAGTGATTTGGGACAGGGGGAGTCCTACAATGAGCAGTTCTTC
TRBJ2-7,-,TRBV4-3,many,CASSQVADHYEQYF,TGCGCCAGCAGCCAAGTTGCGGACCACTACGAGCAGTACTTC
TRBJ2-3,TRBD1,TRBV11-2,few,CASSPRGTGRTDTQYF,TGTGCCAGCAGCCCCCGGGGGACAGGACGCACAGATACGCAGTATTTT
TRBJ2-4,-,TRBV20-1,few,CSARDNYGGRNIQYF,TGCAGTGCTAGAGATAATTACGGGGGCAGGAACATTCAGTACTTC
TRBJ2-7,TRBD2,TRBV20-1,-,CSARTSGTSHEQYF,TGCAGTGCAAGGACTAGCGGGACCTCACACGAGCAGTACTTC
TRBJ2-5,TRBD2,TRBV20-1,-,CSATPLRATSGSPHQETQYF,TGCAGTGCTACTCCTCTCCGGGCGACTAGCGGGAGCCCCCATCAAGAGACCCAGTACTTC
TRBJ2-5,TRBD1,TRBV11-3,-,CASRDQQGSDETQYF,TGTGCCAGCAGGGACCAACAGGGGTCGGACGAGACCCAGTACTTC
TRBJ2-3,TRBD2,TRBV18,many,CASSPRLASTDTQYF,TGTGCCAGCTCACCTAGACTAGCTAGCACAGATACGCAGTATTTT
TRBJ1-1,-,TRBV27,many,CASSLWGVNTEAFF,TGTGCCAGCAGTTTATGGGGCGTGAACACTGAAGCTTTCTTT
TRBJ2-3,TRBD2,TRBV20-1,many,CSASEVAGGSDTQYF,TGCAGTGCTAGTGAAGTAGCGGGAGGATCAGATACGCAGTATTTT
TRBJ2-7,TRBD2,TRBV7-2,-,CASNLAGSYEQYF,TGTGCCAGCAACCTAGCGGGGTCCTACGAGCAGTACTTC
TRBJ2-1,-,TRBV20-1,few,CSASGRGPYNEQFF,TGCAGTGCTAGCGGGCGGGGACCCTACAATGAGCAGTTCTTC
TRBJ2-6,TRBD1,TRBV7-2,few,CASSPGQGPNVLTF,TGTGCCAGCAGCCCCGGACAGGGCCCCAACGTCCTGACTTTC